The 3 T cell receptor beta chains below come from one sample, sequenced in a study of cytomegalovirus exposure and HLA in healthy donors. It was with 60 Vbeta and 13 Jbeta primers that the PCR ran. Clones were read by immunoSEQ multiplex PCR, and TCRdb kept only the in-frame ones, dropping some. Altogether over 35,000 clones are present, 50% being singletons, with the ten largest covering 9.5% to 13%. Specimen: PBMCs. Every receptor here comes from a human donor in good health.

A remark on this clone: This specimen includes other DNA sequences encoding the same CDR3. The CDR3 DNA reads as TGTGCCAGTAGCCCAGGATTCTTCTCGTATAATTCACCCCTCCACTTT. This translates into CASSPGFFSYNSPLHF. The rearrangement links TRBV19 to TRBJ1-6, with no clear D. In germline, CDR1 is LNHDA, CDR2 SQIVND (reference sequence). This CDR3 comprises 16 residues. Trimming removed 6 bases from V and 4 bases from J, with 16 bases in between.

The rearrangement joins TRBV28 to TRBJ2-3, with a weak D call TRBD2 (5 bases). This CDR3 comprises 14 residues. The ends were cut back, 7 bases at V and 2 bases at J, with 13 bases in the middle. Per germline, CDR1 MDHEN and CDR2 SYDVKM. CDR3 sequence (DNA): TGTGCCAGCACTCAAGCCGGGGTCACAGATACGCAGTATTTT. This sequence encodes CASTQAGVTDTQYF. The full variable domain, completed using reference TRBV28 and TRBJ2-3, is DVKVTQSSRYLVKRTGEKVFLECVQDMDHENMFWYRQDPGLGLRLIYFSYDVKMKEKGDIPEGYSVSREKKERFSLILESASTNQTSMYLCASTQAGVTDTQYFGPGTRLTVL.

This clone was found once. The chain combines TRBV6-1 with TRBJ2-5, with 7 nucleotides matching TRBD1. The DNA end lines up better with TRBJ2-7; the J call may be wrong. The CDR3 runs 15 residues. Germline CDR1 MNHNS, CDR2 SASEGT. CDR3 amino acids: CASSEHPRDSYEQYF. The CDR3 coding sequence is TGTGCCAGCAGTGAGCATCCCCGGGACAGCTACGAGCAGTACTTC.